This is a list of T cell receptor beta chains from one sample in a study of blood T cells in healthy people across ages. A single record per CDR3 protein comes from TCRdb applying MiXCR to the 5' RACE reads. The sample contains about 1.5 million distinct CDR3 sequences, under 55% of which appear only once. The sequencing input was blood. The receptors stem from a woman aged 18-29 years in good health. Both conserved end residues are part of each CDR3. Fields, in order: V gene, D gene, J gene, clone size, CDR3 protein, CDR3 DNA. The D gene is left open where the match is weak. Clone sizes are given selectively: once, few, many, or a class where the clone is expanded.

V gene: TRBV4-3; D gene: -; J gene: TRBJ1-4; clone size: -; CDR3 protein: CASSARVPNEKLFF; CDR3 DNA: TGCGCCAGCTCTGCCCGGGTGCCTAATGAAAAACTGTTTTTT
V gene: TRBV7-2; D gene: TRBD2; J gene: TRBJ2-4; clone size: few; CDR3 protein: CASSPLAGVHLAKNIQYF; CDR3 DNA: TGTGCCAGCAGCCCGTTAGCGGGGGTACACCTGGCCAAAAACATTCAGTACTTC
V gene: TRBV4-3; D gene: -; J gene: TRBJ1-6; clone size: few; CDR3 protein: CASSGTVVLNSPLHF; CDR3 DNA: TGCGCCAGCAGCGGGACGGTGGTTCTTAATTCACCCCTCCACTTT
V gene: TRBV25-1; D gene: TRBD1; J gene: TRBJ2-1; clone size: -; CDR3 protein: CASTVGQGSHHEQFF; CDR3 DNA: TGTGCCAGCACTGTAGGACAGGGGTCCCACCATGAGCAGTTCTTC
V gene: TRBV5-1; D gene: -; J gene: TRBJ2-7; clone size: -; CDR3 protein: CANSSDSVEQYF; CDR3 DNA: TGCGCCAACAGCTCTGACTCCGTCGAGCAGTACTTC
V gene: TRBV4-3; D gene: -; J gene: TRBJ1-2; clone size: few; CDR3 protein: CASSQHDTNYGYTF; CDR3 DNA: TGCGCCAGCAGCCAACACGATACTAACTATGGCTACACCTTC
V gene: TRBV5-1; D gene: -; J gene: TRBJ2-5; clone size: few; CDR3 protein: CASSTGQQETQYF; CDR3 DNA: TGCGCCAGCAGCACAGGACAGCAAGAGACCCAGTACTTC
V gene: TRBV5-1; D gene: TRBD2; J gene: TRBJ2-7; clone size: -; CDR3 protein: CASSFESGGSAYEQYF; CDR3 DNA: TGCGCCAGCAGCTTTGAGAGCGGGGGATCCGCCTACGAGCAGTACTTC
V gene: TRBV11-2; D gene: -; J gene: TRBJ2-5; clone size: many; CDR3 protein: CASSQLGETQYF; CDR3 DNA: TGTGCCAGCAGCCAACTGGGGGAGACCCAGTACTTC
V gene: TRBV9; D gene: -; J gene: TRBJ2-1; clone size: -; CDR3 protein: CAGSVGWMGSISMTQFF; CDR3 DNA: TGTGCCGGCAGCGTAGGGTGGATGGGGTCCATCTCAATGACGCAGTTCTTC
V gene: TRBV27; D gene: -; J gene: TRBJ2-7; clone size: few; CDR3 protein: CASSYSTGGPYEQYF; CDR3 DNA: TGTGCCAGCAGTTACAGTACCGGAGGACCCTACGAGCAGTACTTC
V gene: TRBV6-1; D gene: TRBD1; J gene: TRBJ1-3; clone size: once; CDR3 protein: CASTLGQAGNTIYF; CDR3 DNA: TGTGCCAGCACCCTGGGACAGGCCGGAAACACCATATATTTT
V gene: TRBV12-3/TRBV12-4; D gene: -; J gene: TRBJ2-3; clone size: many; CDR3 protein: CASSFGASSTDTQYF; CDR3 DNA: TGTGCCAGCAGTTTCGGCGCATCTAGCACAGATACGCAGTATTTT
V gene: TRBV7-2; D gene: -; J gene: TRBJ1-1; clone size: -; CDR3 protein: CASSLPGGWEAFF; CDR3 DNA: TGTGCCAGCAGCCTTCCCGGGGGGTGGGAAGCTTTCTTT
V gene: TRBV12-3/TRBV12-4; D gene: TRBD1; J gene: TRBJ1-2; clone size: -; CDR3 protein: CASRTGGKYGYTF; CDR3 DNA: TGTGCCAGCAGGACAGGGGGTAAATATGGCTACACCTTC